A selection of T cell receptor beta chains follows, all from one sample in a study of T cell changes during pregnancy in multiple sclerosis. Assay: immunoSEQ multiplex PCR; the TCRdb copy retains only in-frame clones and omits some. The sample carries fewer than 110,000 clones, around 92% recorded once. The sample consisted of peripheral blood, taken in the third trimester of pregnancy. These receptors originate from a female donor in good health, enrolled as a control in a pregnancy study. CDR3s include the opening cysteine and the closing phenylalanine or tryptophan. A D gene is named only where the DNA matches it firmly.

V	length	J	D	CDR3	DNA
TRBV5-1	14	TRBJ2-1	TRBD2	CASSLTSGDNEQFF	TGCGCCAGCAGCTTAACTAGCGGGGACAATGAGCAGTTCTTC
TRBV5-4	16	TRBJ1-1	-	CASSLSRAAIDTEAFF	TGTGCCAGCAGCTTGTCCAGGGCGGCCATCGACACTGAAGCTTTCTTT
TRBV7-2	14	TRBJ2-3	-	CASSLGQEGDTQYF	TGTGCCAGCAGCTTAGGCCAGGAGGGAGATACGCAGTATTTT
TRBV6-4	17	TRBJ2-6	-	CASSENAGLSGANVLTF	TGTGCCAGCAGTGAGAACGCAGGGCTATCTGGGGCCAACGTCCTGACTTTC
TRBV7-2	13	TRBJ1-4	TRBD1	CASSLDRGEKLFF	TGTGCCAGCAGCCTCGACAGGGGTGAAAAACTGTTTTTT
TRBV5-6	14	TRBJ2-2	-	CASSITGDAGELFF	TGTGCCAGCAGCATAACAGGAGATGCCGGGGAGCTGTTTTTT
TRBV5-1	14	TRBJ2-7	TRBD1	CASSPGDREHEQYF	TGCGCCAGCAGCCCGGGGGACAGGGAGCACGAGCAGTACTTC
TRBV18	19	TRBJ2-2	TRBD2	CASSPTELAGGVNTGELFF	TGTGCCAGCTCACCAACCGAACTAGCGGGGGGAGTGAACACCGGGGAGCTGTTTTTT
TRBV9	17	TRBJ2-3	-	CASSVGAAATSTDTQYF	TGTGCCAGCAGCGTAGGGGCAGCAGCCACTAGCACAGATACGCAGTATTTT
TRBV7-8	14	TRBJ1-1	-	CASSSDRMNTEAFF	TGTGCCAGCAGCTCAGACAGGATGAACACTGAAGCTTTCTTT
TRBV5-1	14	TRBJ1-2	TRBD1	CASREGQGVYGYTF	TGCGCCAGCAGGGAGGGACAGGGAGTTTATGGCTACACCTTC
TRBV19	16	TRBJ2-3	-	CASSVRHSGGTDTQYF	TGTGCCAGTAGTGTCCGCCACAGCGGAGGAACAGATACGCAGTATTTT
TRBV19	16	TRBJ2-5	TRBD2	CASSTPGGGVQETQYF	TGTGCCAGTAGTACCCCTGGCGGGGGAGTCCAAGAGACCCAGTACTTC
TRBV5-1	14	TRBJ2-7	TRBD1	CASSEGQYLYEQYF	TGCGCCAGCAGCGAGGGACAGTACCTCTACGAGCAGTACTTC
TRBV9	14	TRBJ2-3	TRBD1	CASSPGQATDTQYF	TGTGCCAGCAGCCCGGGACAGGCGACAGATACGCAGTATTTT
TRBV14	13	TRBJ1-1	-	CASSQDKGAEAFF	TGTGCCAGCAGCCAAGACAAAGGGGCTGAAGCTTTCTTT
TRBV7-2	13	TRBJ1-2	-	CASSLGGNYGYTF	TGTGCCAGCAGCTTAGGAGGGAACTATGGCTACACCTTC
TRBV6-5	14	TRBJ1-2	-	CASTRQPYNYGYTF	TGTGCCAGCACCCGACAGCCCTATAACTATGGCTACACCTTC
TRBV9	15	TRBJ1-1	-	CASSVEGGRSTEAFF	TGTGCCAGCAGCGTAGAAGGAGGAAGAAGCACTGAAGCTTTCTTT
TRBV7-8	16	TRBJ2-3	-	CASSSPPSGSTDTQYF	TGTGCCAGCAGTTCCCCTCCCAGCGGTAGCACAGATACGCAGTATTTT